Each of the 25 T cell receptor beta chains below was sequenced from the same sample in a study of T cell responses to AZD1222 COVID-19 vaccine. TCRdb keeps only in-frame clones here, not all; method: immunoSEQ multiplex PCR. In the table there are about 42,000 clones, approximately 88% of which are singletons. The material sequenced was peripheral blood, taken 28 days after the second AZD1222 dose. These receptors were taken from an adult who received the AZD1222 COVID-19 vaccine.

The CDR3 region is CASSLGSVNEKLFF. The CDR3 nucleotides are TGTGCCAGCAGTTTAGGGTCCGTTAATGAAAAACTGTTTTTT. J is TRBJ1-4 and V is TRBV28; D gene unclear. Trimming pared 2 bases from V and 4 bases from J, leaving 8 bases between. The CDR3 is 14 amino acids. Germline CDR1 reads MDHEN; CDR2 reads SYDVKM. The full variable domain, its missing parts supplied by reference TRBV28 and TRBJ1-4, is DVKVTQSSRYLVKRTGEKVFLECVQDMDHENMFWYRQDPGLGLRLIYFSYDVKMKEKGDIPEGYSVSREKKERFSLILESASTNQTSMYLCASSLGSVNEKLFFGSGTQLSVL.

This chain joins TRBV11-2 and TRBJ2-2; D is perhaps TRBD2 (6 bases). Deletions cut 1 base from V and 6 bases from J, with 9 bases between. The CDR3 extends over 14 amino acids. Germline lookup yields CDR1 SGHAT and CDR2 FQNNGV. CDR3 bases: TGTGCCAGCAGCTTAGCTCCGGGAGCCGGGGAGCTGTTTTTT. Encoded protein: CASSLAPGAGELFF.

The CDR3 DNA reads TGTGCCAGCAGCGGCCTGAACAGGGCAGGAAACACCATATATTTT. It codes for CASSGLNRAGNTIYF. The V and J genes are TRBV7-2 and TRBJ1-3; TRBD1 might be the D (6 bases). The V and J ends lost 5 bases and 4 bases respectively, with 15 bases between them. This CDR3 spans 15 amino acids. Germline loops: CDR1 SGHTA, CDR2 FQGNSA.

The chain uses TRBV3-1 (or the pseudogene TRBV3-2) and TRBJ1-5; D possibly corresponds to TRBD1 (5 bases). The V gene lost 1 base and the J gene lost 7 bases, with 8 bases spanning the gap. This CDR3 contains 13 residues. The germline V gene encodes CDR1 LGHDT and CDR2 YNNKEL (reference sequence). CDR3 coding DNA: TGTGCCAGCAGCCAAGGGGGACGCCAGCCCCAGCATTTT. Amino acid sequence: CASSQGGRQPQHF.

The V gene is TRBV9, the J gene TRBJ2-2, with 8 bases fitting TRBD2. The V gene's germline CDR1 is SGDLS and CDR2 YYNGEE. This CDR3 region has 17 residues. V lost 6 bases, J lost 4 bases, and 14 bases stayed unmatched. The CDR3: CASTPRPPGGGTGELFF. The CDR3 DNA sequence: TGTGCCAGCACCCCGCGACCCCCGGGGGGGGGCACCGGGGAGCTGTTTTTT.

J is TRBJ1-5 and V is TRBV19, with D unresolved. Germline V gene lookup returns CDR1 LNHDA and CDR2 SQIVND (reference sequence). The V end was cut by 1 base, the J end by 3 bases, with 22 bases between. This CDR3 spans 19 amino acids. The CDR3 loop is CASSIGRGSPREYNQPQHF. CDR3 bases: TGTGCCAGTAGTATAGGAAGAGGGAGCCCGCGGGAGTACAATCAGCCCCAGCATTTT.

The chain is built from TRBV7-3 and TRBJ2-1; perhaps TRBD2 as D (6 bases). This CDR3 has 15 amino acids. Germline lookup yields CDR1 SGHTA and CDR2 FQGTGA. Trimming stripped 3 bases from V and 3 bases from J, with 12 bases between. CDR3 DNA: TGTGCCAGCAGCTTTACTAGCCGAGACTACAATGAGCAGTTCTTC. It specifies CASSFTSRDYNEQFF.

The chain recombines TRBV27 with TRBJ2-2; D gene uncertain. V gave up 3 bases and J gave up 5 bases, with 7 bases separating them. This CDR3 region has 13 residues. Germline V gene data show CDR1 as MNHEY and CDR2 as SMNVEV (reference sequence). CDR3 sequence reads: CASSFWKTGELFF. The DNA of the CDR3 is TGTGCCAGCAGTTTCTGGAAGACCGGGGAGCTGTTTTTT.

This clone was recorded once. CDR3 nucleotides: TGTGCCAGCAGCTCCCCCTCCACCTACGAGCAGTACTTC. Translated, it gives CASSSPSTYEQYF. The chain uses TRBV11-3 and TRBJ2-7; D call uncertain. The CDR3 spans 13 residues. Trimming took 4 bases from V and 2 from J, leaving 9 bases between them. The germline V gene encodes CDR1 SGHNT and CDR2 YENEEA.

The rearrangement uses TRBV14 and TRBJ1-2, with no clear D. Germline assignment: CDR1 SGHDN and CDR2 FVKESK. V lost 0 bases to trimming and J lost 7 bases, with 12 bases between them. This CDR3 spans 14 amino acids. In DNA form, the CDR3 reads TGTGCCAGCAGCCAAGATCGGGAAGGAAGTGGCTACACCTTC. Protein: CASSQDREGSGYTF. Looking up the rest from reference TRBV14 and TRBJ1-2 gives the full variable domain: EAGVTQFPSHSVIEKGQTVTLRCDPISGHDNLYWYRRVMGKEIKFLLHFVKESKQDESGMPNNRFLAERTGGTYSTLKVQPAELEDSGVYFCASSQDREGSGYTFGSGTRLTVV.

The chain has TRBV11-2 and TRBJ2-3, with unresolved D. Trimming removed 0 bases at V and 2 bases at J, with 3 bases between. Looked up from germline, CDR1 is SGHAT and CDR2 is FQNNGV. The length of the CDR3 is 13 residues. CDR3 bases: TGTGCCAGCAGCTTAGATACCACAGATACGCAGTATTTT. It codes for CASSLDTTDTQYF.

The J gene is TRBJ2-3, the V gene TRBV9; 14 bases agree with TRBD2. The CDR3 is made up of 19 amino acids. The J segment lost 2 bases and the V segment lost 0 bases, leaving 8 bases of the junction unmatched. The V gene's germline CDR1 is SGDLS and CDR2 YYNGEE. In DNA, the CDR3 is TGTGCCAGCAGCGTAGGGACTAGCGGGGGGTACCAATTCACAGATACGCAGTATTTT. It codes for CASSVGTSGGYQFTDTQYF.

The chain couples TRBV7-2 to TRBJ1-2; 8 positions agree with TRBD1. After removal of 1 base from V and 2 bases from J, the junction contained 0 bases not matched to a gene. Germline V gene sequence: CDR1 SGHTA, CDR2 FQGNSA. The CDR3 consists of 14 residues. In DNA form, the CDR3 reads TGTGCCAGCAGCTTAGACAGGGGGAACTATGGCTACACCTTC. It codes for CASSLDRGNYGYTF.

The V gene is TRBV5-6, the J gene TRBJ1-1; D perhaps matches TRBD1 (5 bases). The V gene lost 4 bases and the J gene lost 1 base, with 8 bases spanning the gap. This CDR3 has 13 amino acids. Germline lookup yields CDR1 SGHDT and CDR2 YYEEEE. As DNA, the CDR3 is TGTGCCAGCAGCAGAACAGGGAACACTGAAGCTTTCTTT. It translates to CASSRTGNTEAFF.

This chain joins TRBV7-3 and TRBJ2-3; 10 positions match TRBD2. The CDR3 loop spans 16 amino acids. Germline assignment: CDR1 SGHTA and CDR2 FQGTGA. The V gene end was trimmed by 2 bases and the J gene end by 3 bases; junction bases not matched to a gene: 5. The CDR3 spells CASSLGLAGETDTQYF. For the CDR3, the DNA is TGTGCCAGCAGCTTAGGGCTAGCGGGAGAAACAGATACGCAGTATTTT.

This chain links TRBV5-1 with TRBJ2-7; D possibly corresponds to TRBD2 (6 bases). CDR3 size: 15 residues. Trimming cost V 4 bases and J 6 bases, with 20 bases left between them. Germline V gene sequence: CDR1 SGHRS, CDR2 YFSETQ. CDR3 region: CASSPRTAPRGEQYF. The CDR3 bases are TGCGCCAGCAGCCCCCGGACGGCCCCGCGGGGCGAGCAGTACTTC.

The V and J genes are TRBV20-1 and TRBJ2-1; D not certain. The ends were cut back, 5 bases at V and 3 bases at J, with 5 bases in the middle. Germline V gene data show CDR1 as DFQATT and CDR2 as SNEGSKA (reference sequence). The CDR3 runs to 11 residues. This CDR3 is CSALDYNEQFF. The CDR3 DNA is TGCAGTGCTCTAGACTACAATGAGCAGTTCTTC.

This chain uses TRBV7-8 with TRBJ2-2; 7 bases match TRBD1. CDR3 length: 16 amino acids. The ends lost 3 bases at V and 3 bases at J; junction bases unmatched: 7. Germline CDR1 SGHVS, CDR2 FQNEAQ. CDR3 protein: CASSLRQGWDTGELFF. CDR3 in DNA: TGTGCCAGCAGCTTGCGACAGGGATGGGACACCGGGGAGCTGTTTTTT.

This sequence joins TRBV21-1 and TRBJ2-7; the D call TRBD1 from the table was never checked on the DNA. TRBV21-1 is termed a pseudogene. The length of the CDR3 is 15 residues. The CDR3 DNA follows: TGTGCCAGCAGCAAAGCAGGGGGCGAGGACTACGAGCAGTACTTC. The encoded protein is CASSKAGGEDYEQYF.

The chain combines TRBV5-6 with TRBJ2-3; 9 nucleotides line up with TRBD1. The CDR3 has 15 residues. V lost 4 bases to trimming and J lost 6 bases; unmatched junction nucleotides: 9. The germline V gene encodes CDR1 SGHDT and CDR2 YYEEEE. CDR3 in amino acids: CASSPGTGSGDTQYF. The CDR3 coding sequence is TGTGCCAGCAGCCCTGGGACAGGGTCAGGGGATACGCAGTATTTT.

In this sample, this clone turned up once. The rearrangement joins TRBV18 to TRBJ2-5; TRBD1 aligns across 8 bases. The germline V gene encodes CDR1 KGHSH and CDR2 LQKENI. CDR3 length: 14 residues. Trimming removed 3 bases from V and 4 bases from J; junction bases left unmatched: 4. The CDR3 here is CASSPFQGAETQYF. CDR3 nucleotides: TGTGCCAGCTCACCGTTTCAGGGGGCAGAGACCCAGTACTTC.

The chain has TRBV7-9 and TRBJ2-3, with D perhaps matching TRBD1 (6 bases). V was clipped by 5 bases and J by 3 bases, with 12 bases between them. The CDR3 spans 14 residues. From germline, CDR1 is SEHNR and CDR2 FQNEAQ (reference sequence). CDR3 protein: CASSPDRRTDTQYF. The CDR3 DNA reads TGTGCCAGCAGCCCGGACAGAAGGACAGATACGCAGTATTTT.

The sample holds one count of this clone. This sequence joins TRBV9 and TRBJ2-5; D is uncertain. CDR3 length: 11 residues. CDR1 and CDR2 (germline): SGDLS, YYNGEE. Trimming removed 0 bases from V and 5 bases from J, with 2 bases in between. The CDR3 protein is CASSVVETQYF. Here the CDR3 DNA reads TGTGCCAGCAGCGTAGTGGAGACCCAGTACTTC. The full variable domain, with the rest looked up from reference TRBV9 and TRBJ2-5, is DSGVTQTPKHLITATGQRVTLRCSPRSGDLSVYWYQQSLDQGLQFLIQYYNGEERAKGNILERFSAQQFPDLHSELNLSSLELGDSALYFCASSVVETQYFGPGTRLLVL.

The V and J genes are TRBV12-3 or TRBV12-4 and TRBJ2-7, with 8 bases lining up with TRBD1. V trimming: 6 bases; J trimming: 5 bases; junction bases outside the gene matches: 6. The CDR3 runs 13 residues. CDR3 protein: CASRRTGIHEQYF. The CDR3 DNA reads as TGTGCCAGCAGAAGGACAGGGATCCACGAGCAGTACTTC.

The chain uses TRBV5-6 and TRBJ2-1, with TRBD2 matching 7 bases. Germline V lookup: CDR1 SGHDT, CDR2 YYEEEE. V shed 0 bases, J shed 4 bases, and the junction held 7 bases outside the gene matches. This CDR3 comprises 16 residues. The CDR3 sequence is CASSLAGGSKYNEQFF. The CDR3 region has the DNA TGTGCCAGCAGCTTGGCGGGGGGTTCAAAATACAATGAGCAGTTCTTC.